The text below deals with one TCR beta chain. As yet, its antigen is unknown. This sample was taken from a study of lymphopenia after photon versus proton radiotherapy. The study's findings and limits: After lymphocyte nadir, photon-treated repertoires showed oligoclonal expansion, especially CD8+ Temra. Proton therapy kept repertoires fairly stable, unlike photons, which gained effector/memory cells.

Profiled with immunoSEQ multiplex PCR; TCRdb holds only in-frame clones, not every one. The sample consists of approximately 91,000 clones, about 83% of them appearing once. The CDR3 is 12 residues long. Looked up from germline, CDR1 is MNHEY and CDR2 is SMNVEV (reference sequence). V was cut by 5 bases and J by 4 bases, with 8 bases left in between. V is TRBV27 and J is TRBJ1-2, with D uncertain. This TCR derives from a man aged 55 to 70 with pancreatic cancer. Sequences were derived from peripheral blood, sampled from a patient treated with proton-based radiotherapy. CDR3 protein: CASSSVGYGYTF. The CDR3 nucleotides read TGTGCCAGCAGTAGCGTCGGCTATGGCTACACCTTC.